This TCR beta chain was obtained from a study of cytomegalovirus exposure and HLA in healthy donors. Primers for the PCR totalled 60 Vbeta and 13 Jbeta. Generated by immunoSEQ multiplex PCR, the TCRdb table keeps only in-frame clones and is missing some. The table records about 130,000 clones, 80% of them present only once. Germline-derived CDR1 and CDR2 are SQVTM and ANQGSEA. Trimming took 5 bases from V and 7 from J, leaving 11 bases between them. The CDR3 spans 11 residues. Sequenced input: PBMCs. This TCR was sampled from a man under 40 in good health and CMV-seropositive. J is TRBJ1-1 and V is TRBV29-1, with D tentatively TRBD1 (6 bases). The CDR3 here is CSVNTGNEAFF. CDR3 bases: TGCAGCGTTAATACAGGGAATGAAGCTTTCTTT.